The 28 T cell receptor beta chains reported below all come from one sample, sequenced in a study of response to subunit inactivated influenza vaccine (dated by TCRdb to 2016 to 2019). The library was generated by RT-PCR. The sequencing machine was an Illumina HiSeq 2500. TCRdb's own reprocessing of the public reads used fastp at Q25 and MiXCR and kept productive beta chains. One record per CDR3 amino acid sequence lists the most common genes and DNA. The sample table lists around 470,000 distinct CDR3 sequences, less than 7.5% of them with a count of one. About 12% of the sample lies in the top ten. The sequenced sample was PBMCs from blood, obtained about 23 months after vaccination. The source is a man aged 45 to 70 who received an inactivated influenza vaccine. Donor details come from another sample of the same person, matched by shared clones.

This clonotype was counted ten times or more. CDR3 DNA: TGTGCCACCGGACTAGCGGGAGGTGGTGAGCAGTTCTTC. Its translation: CATGLAGGGEQFF. The gene calls are TRBV24-1 and TRBJ2-1, with 14 bases fitting TRBD2. Germline CDR1 reads KGHDR; CDR2 reads SFDVKD. The CDR3 consists of 13 residues. J gave up 9 bases and V 9 bases, and 3 bases lay outside the gene matches.

The CDR3 region has the DNA TGTGCCAGCAGTGTTTTCGGTACGCAGTATTTT. This sequence encodes CASSVFGTQYF. The V and J genes are TRBV12-3 or TRBV12-4 and TRBJ2-3, with D unclear. The V and J ends lost 5 bases and 8 bases respectively, with 8 bases between them. The CDR3 is made up of 11 amino acids.

The chain's CDR3 is CASRPFAETHGDEQFF. The CDR3 DNA follows: TGTGCCAGCAGACCCTTTGCGGAAACGCATGGGGATGAGCAGTTCTTC. The chain is built from TRBV6-1 and TRBJ2-1; no reliable D call. The CDR3 covers 16 residues. V was clipped by 6 bases and J by 8 bases, with 23 bases between them. Germline-derived CDR1 and CDR2 are MNHNS and SASEGT.

This clonotype was observed at least ten times. The chain uses TRBV7-8 and TRBJ1-5, with no clear D. The ends were cut back, 0 bases at V and 0 bases at J, with 6 bases in the middle. Germline assignment: CDR1 SGHVS and CDR2 FQNEAQ. CDR3 length equals 15 residues. Written as DNA, the CDR3 is TGTGCCAGCAGCTTAGCAGTTAATAGCAATCAGCCCCAGCATTTT. This encodes CASSLAVNSNQPQHF. The full variable domain, its missing parts supplied by reference TRBV7-8 and TRBJ1-5, is GAGVSQSPRYKVAKRGQDVALRCDPISGHVSLFWYQQALGQGPEFLTYFQNEAQLDKSGLPSDRFFAERPEGSVSTLKIQRTQQEDSAVYLCASSLAVNSNQPQHFGDGTRLSIL.

Many counts were recorded for this clonotype. V usage is TRBV20-1 and J usage is TRBJ2-7; D possibly corresponds to TRBD1 (5 bases). V dropped 0 bases and J dropped 7 bases, with 22 bases sitting between them. The CDR3 contains 16 residues. CDR1 and CDR2 (germline): DFQATT, SNEGSKA (reference sequence). Written as DNA, the CDR3 is TGCAGTGCTAGAGATCTTGACAGAGACGGTGGTAGGGAGCAGTACTTC. Residues: CSARDLDRDGGREQYF.

This clonotype was observed a few times. The J gene is TRBJ2-2, the V gene TRBV15; unclear D gene. There are 16 residues in the CDR3. V was trimmed by 0 bases and J by 4 bases, leaving 12 bases between them. Germline CDR1 is LNHNV and CDR2 is YYDKDF (reference sequence). The CDR3 is CATSRDLGLITGELFF. CDR3 DNA sequence: TGTGCCACCAGCAGAGATTTAGGTTTGATCACCGGGGAGCTGTTTTTT.

In this sample, this clonotype turned up once. V usage is TRBV10-3 and J usage is TRBJ2-5; D is perhaps TRBD1 (6 bases). Germline V gives CDR1 ENHRY, CDR2 SYGVKD. CDR3 size: 14 residues. Trimming took 6 bases from V and 2 from J, leaving 13 bases between them. The chain's CDR3 is CAIRNQGQQETQYF. The CDR3 DNA is TGTGCCATCAGGAACCAAGGACAGCAAGAGACCCAGTACTTC.

This clonotype was recorded a few times. J is TRBJ2-3 and V is TRBV2; TRBD2 matches 7 bases. Germline V gene sequence: CDR1 SNHLY, CDR2 FYNNEI. This CDR3 has 14 residues. V trimming: 4 bases; J trimming: 5 bases; junction bases outside the gene matches: 6. Here the CDR3 DNA reads TGTGCCAGCAGTGCATCGGGGGGAGTAGATACGCAGTATTTT. Translating gives CASSASGGVDTQYF.

The CDR3 sequence: CASSPTRDSLYYSNQPQHF. CDR3 sequence (DNA): TGTGCCAGCAGCCCCACCCGGGACAGTTTATACTATAGCAATCAGCCCCAGCATTTT. V and J are TRBV6-1 and TRBJ1-5, with 7 bases matching TRBD1. This CDR3 contains 19 residues. The junction had 17 bases not matched to a gene; V was cut back by 6 bases and J by 0 bases. Germline CDR1 MNHNS, CDR2 SASEGT.

In its sample, this clonotype was seen many times. The CDR3 here is CASSSQGAHYGYTF. The CDR3 DNA sequence: TGTGCCAGCAGTTCACAGGGGGCTCACTATGGCTACACCTTC. The chain carries TRBV6-5 and TRBJ1-2; 9 nucleotides align to TRBD1. Germline CDR1 reads MNHEY; CDR2 reads SVGAGI. The CDR3 is 14 amino acids. J lost 3 bases, V lost 4 bases, and 3 bases had no gene match.

This rearrangement joins TRBV14 to TRBJ2-1, with TRBD2 matching 15 bases. Losses at the gene ends were 5 bases for V and 7 bases for J; bases not matched to a gene: 9. Per the germline V gene, CDR1 is SGHDN and CDR2 is FVKESK. CDR3 length: 17 amino acids. The DNA of the CDR3 is TGTGCCAGCAGCGGGACTAGCGGGGGGTACTGGTGGAATGAGCAGTTCTTC. It codes for CASSGTSGGYWWNEQFF.

V gene TRBV20-1 combines with J gene TRBJ2-2, with unresolved D. The CDR3 loop spans 12 amino acids. Germline CDR1 DFQATT, CDR2 SNEGSKA (reference sequence). V was cut by 3 bases and J by 7 bases, with 9 bases left in between. CDR3 amino acids: CSASSPGGELFF. The CDR3 DNA reads as TGCAGTGCTAGTTCCCCGGGCGGGGAGCTGTTTTTT.

This clonotype was counted only a few times. In DNA form, the CDR3 reads TGTGCCAGCAGTCCCCTTACCGGGACTAGCGACCGAAATGAGCAGTTCTTC. It is translated as CASSPLTGTSDRNEQFF. This chain joins TRBV12-3 or TRBV12-4 and TRBJ2-1, with 10 bases aligning to TRBD2. J gave up 7 bases and V 5 bases, and 14 bases lay outside the gene matches. The CDR3 sequence is 17 residues long.

This clonotype has ten or more counts. The chain carries TRBV6-1 and TRBJ2-1; 11 positions match TRBD2. Germline lookup yields CDR1 MNHNS and CDR2 SASEGT. This CDR3 has 16 amino acids. The V gene end was trimmed by 6 bases and the J gene end by 8 bases; junction bases not matched to a gene: 12. The CDR3 DNA sequence: TGTGCCAGCAGATCTGCTACTAGCGGGAGTCTCGATGAGCAGTTCTTC. This codes for CASRSATSGSLDEQFF.

V gene TRBV4-1 combines with J gene TRBJ2-5; D unresolved. V lost 3 bases, J lost 7 bases, and 15 bases lay in between. This CDR3 is 14 amino acids long. CDR1 MGHRA and CDR2 YSYEKL come from the germline V gene. Written as DNA, the CDR3 is TGCGCCAGCAGCCAGGTCCCCAATCTGGGGACCCAGTACTTC. Protein sequence: CASSQVPNLGTQYF.

There are a few counts of this clonotype. In DNA form, the CDR3 reads TGTGCCAGCAGCCAAGAGGGGGGACTAGCCAACAATGAGCAGTTCTTC. Protein: CASSQEGGLANNEQFF. The chain is built from TRBV4-2 and TRBJ2-1; 9 nucleotides align to TRBD2. This CDR3 has 16 amino acids. CDR1 is LGHNA and CDR2 is YNFKEQ in the germline V gene. Trimming cost V 0 bases and J 5 bases; bases outside gene matches: 5.

This clonotype was seen only a few times. The chain employs TRBV15 and TRBJ2-1; D is unresolved. This CDR3 has 13 residues. CDR1 LNHNV and CDR2 YYDKDF come from the germline V gene (reference sequence). V lost 5 bases and J 4 bases, leaving 9 bases between the germline ends. CDR3 sequence (DNA): TGTGCCACCAGCCTAGTACAATACAATGAGCAGTTCTTC. Its translation: CATSLVQYNEQFF.

The genes are TRBV18 and TRBJ2-6, with D possibly TRBD2 on 6 matching bases. Germline values: CDR1 KGHSH, CDR2 LQKENI. Trimming pared 5 bases from V and 0 bases from J, leaving 20 bases between. The CDR3 has 19 residues. CDR3 region: CASSLKRGRESSGANVLTF. In nucleotides, the CDR3 is TGTGCCAGCTCATTGAAGAGGGGACGGGAGAGCTCTGGGGCCAACGTCCTGACTTTC.

This clonotype was seen only a few times. The chain has TRBV20-1 and TRBJ2-1; D is ambiguous. Germline V CDR1 and CDR2: DFQATT, SNEGSKA (reference sequence). This CDR3 contains 13 residues. Trimming removed 3 bases from V and 8 bases from J, with 14 bases in between. The CDR3 reads CSARGPSLYEQFF. CDR3 DNA sequence: TGCAGTGCTAGGGGTCCCAGTTTGTATGAGCAGTTCTTC.

This clonotype was seen a handful of times. V gene TRBV25-1 combines with J gene TRBJ1-4; tentative D call: TRBD1 (5 bases). CDR1 is MGHDK, CDR2 SYGVNS, per germline. V lost 2 bases and J lost 8, with 15 bases in between. The CDR3 spans 15 residues. As DNA, the CDR3 is TGTGCCAGCAGTGAACCCGGCAGGGAGGGGGAAAAACTGTTTTTT. Translating it yields CASSEPGREGEKLFF.

This clonotype was detected only a few times. The chain employs TRBV5-1 and TRBJ2-1, with 9 bases lining up with TRBD1. The junction had 6 bases not matched to a gene; V was cut back by 3 bases and J by 2 bases. This CDR3 contains 16 residues. Germline loops: CDR1 SGHRS, CDR2 YFSETQ. As DNA, the CDR3 is TGCGCCAGCAGCTCAACAGGGGGCTACCCCTACAATGAGCAGTTCTTC. Its protein product is CASSSTGGYPYNEQFF.

This clonotype was detected a few times. The rearrangement joins TRBV28 to TRBJ2-1, with 8 nucleotides matching TRBD2. The CDR3 has 15 amino acids. V dropped 6 bases and J dropped 2; count of bases not matched to a gene: 6. CDR1 is MDHEN and CDR2 is SYDVKM in the germline V gene. CDR3 in DNA: TGTGCCAGCAGACCAGCGGGAGTAACCTACAATGAGCAGTTCTTC. Residues: CASRPAGVTYNEQFF.

This clonotype was recorded a few times. The chain carries TRBV12-3 or TRBV12-4 and TRBJ2-2, with 9 positions matching TRBD1. The CDR3 extends over 17 amino acids. The J segment lost 5 bases and the V segment lost 5 bases, leaving 12 bases of the junction unmatched. This CDR3 reads CASSLRPGQGNTGELFF. The CDR3 nucleotides read TGTGCCAGCAGTCTGAGACCGGGACAGGGAAATACCGGGGAGCTGTTTTTT.

This clonotype has more than one count but fewer than ten. The chain employs TRBV7-2 and TRBJ2-3; TRBD1 might be the D (6 bases). Germline assignment: CDR1 SGHTA and CDR2 FQGNSA. The germline V and J ends were trimmed by 5 bases and 5 bases, with 8 bases remaining between them. The CDR3 has 12 residues. This CDR3 reads CASSKQGDTQYF. DNA for the CDR3: TGTGCCAGCAGCAAACAGGGAGATACGCAGTATTTT.

V and J are TRBV5-1 and TRBJ2-5; TRBD1 matches 11 bases. Germline trimming cut 0 bases from V and 4 bases from J; bases unmatched to any gene: 5. Germline CDR1 SGHRS, CDR2 YFSETQ. CDR3 length: 16 residues. The CDR3 bases are TGCGCCAGCAGCTTGGTAGGACAGGGGGCATCAGAGACCCAGTACTTC. Its translation is CASSLVGQGASETQYF.

The CDR3 sequence: CASKLGTQETQYF. DNA for the CDR3: TGTGCCAGCAAACTCGGAACTCAAGAGACCCAGTACTTC. V is TRBV7-2 and J is TRBJ2-5; D is undetermined. Germline V gene lookup returns CDR1 SGHTA and CDR2 FQGNSA. This CDR3 has 13 amino acids. V was trimmed by 7 bases and J by 2 bases, leaving 11 bases between them.

The rearrangement links TRBV30 to TRBJ2-3, with D uncertain. V lost 4 bases, J lost 4 bases, and 6 bases lay in between. This CDR3 comprises 11 residues. Germline lookup yields CDR1 GTSNPN and CDR2 SVGIG (reference sequence). CDR3 sequence: CAWTFADTQYF. CDR3 nucleotide sequence: TGTGCCTGGACATTCGCAGATACGCAGTATTTT.

At least ten counts were recorded for this clonotype. V is TRBV5-1 and J is TRBJ1-4; D not resolved. Trimming stripped 4 bases from V and 4 bases from J, with 11 bases between. CDR3 size: 14 residues. Germline V gene data show CDR1 as SGHRS and CDR2 as YFSETQ. The CDR3 nucleotides are TGCGCCAGCAGCCAGGACCGATATAATGAAAAACTGTTTTTT. As protein: CASSQDRYNEKLFF.